Following are 11 T cell receptor beta chains from one sample sequenced in a study of T cell responses to AZD1222 COVID-19 vaccine. The assay was immunoSEQ multiplex PCR, and TCRdb's table has in-frame clones only and misses some. The table gives about 140,000 clones; the top ten clones make up 2% to 2.5% of it. What was sequenced was peripheral blood. These receptors were taken from an adult in good health.

The gene calls are TRBV5-1 and TRBJ1-1; 7 nucleotides agree with TRBD1. The CDR3 sequence is 15 residues long. Germline CDR1 reads SGHRS; CDR2 reads YFSETQ. V lost 4 bases and J lost 4; bases outside the gene matches: 10. The CDR3 DNA sequence: TGCGCCAGCAGCAAATCAGGGGGGTCGGCCACTGAAGCTTTCTTT. Protein sequence: CASSKSGGSATEAFF.

The genes are TRBV18 and TRBJ1-2; D unresolved. CDR1 is KGHSH and CDR2 is LQKENI in the germline V gene. V gave up 2 bases and J gave up 2 bases, with 9 bases separating them. The CDR3 has 14 amino acids. The CDR3 coding sequence is TGTGCCAGCTCACCAACGACGGAAAACTATGGCTACACCTTC. This sequence encodes CASSPTTENYGYTF.

The V gene is TRBV15, the J gene TRBJ1-4; TRBD1 matches at 8 bases. CDR1 is LNHNV and CDR2 is YYDKDF in the germline V gene (reference sequence). The V and J ends lost 1 base and 8 bases, in that order; junction bases with no gene match: 6. The CDR3 runs to 15 residues. CDR3 DNA: TGTGCCACCAGCAGAGGGGGACAGGAGAGAGAAAAACTGTTTTTT. Protein: CATSRGGQEREKLFF.

CDR3 nucleotide sequence: TGTGCCAGCGGGACCTACGAGCAGTACTTC. It yields the protein CASGTYEQYF. This sequence joins TRBV5-8 and TRBJ2-7; unclear D gene. The CDR3 length is 10 residues. CDR1 SGHTS and CDR2 YDEGEE come from the germline V gene. The V gene lost 7 bases and the J gene lost 2 bases, with 4 bases spanning the gap.

CDR3 sequence reads: CASSLGTSGPNEQFF. The DNA for the CDR3 is TGTGCCAGCAGCCTCGGGACTAGCGGGCCCAATGAGCAGTTCTTC. The chain combines TRBV6-5 with TRBJ2-1, with TRBD2 matching 12 bases. Per the germline V gene, CDR1 is MNHEY and CDR2 is SVGAGI. The V gene end was trimmed by 6 bases and the J gene end by 6 bases; junction bases not matched to a gene: 6. This CDR3 comprises 15 residues.

This rearrangement joins TRBV5-1 to TRBJ2-1; 7 nucleotides line up with TRBD1. In germline, CDR1 is SGHRS, CDR2 YFSETQ. V shed 4 bases, J shed 9 bases, and the junction held 19 bases outside the gene matches. The length of the CDR3 is 17 residues. CDR3 coding DNA: TGCGCCAGCAGCACCGGGACAGCCCAGACAAACCTCGGTGAGCAGTTCTTC. It specifies CASSTGTAQTNLGEQFF.

This chain links TRBV12-3 or TRBV12-4 with TRBJ2-5, with D perhaps matching TRBD1 or TRBD2 (6 bases each). With 5 bases removed from V and 6 bases from J, the gap between germline ends came to 13 bases. The CDR3 spans 13 residues. The chain's CDR3 is CASSPPGAKTQYF. The CDR3 bases are TGTGCCAGCAGTCCACCGGGGGCTAAGACCCAGTACTTC.

This sequence joins TRBV9 and TRBJ2-5, with D perhaps TRBD2 (5 bases). From germline, CDR1 is SGDLS and CDR2 YYNGEE. The CDR3 totals 14 residues. With 10 bases removed from V and 0 bases from J, the gap between germline ends came to 16 bases. CDR3 in amino acids: CASERGSNQETQYF. The CDR3 DNA reads as TGTGCCTCCGAACGGGGATCTAACCAAGAGACCCAGTACTTC.

The genes are TRBV10-2 and TRBJ2-3, with D unresolved. The CDR3 loop spans 11 amino acids. V shed 11 bases and J shed 5 bases, with 11 bases lying between them. The germline V gene encodes CDR1 WSHSY and CDR2 SAAADI. The CDR3 DNA reads TGCGCCGGGCGGTTGGGAGATACGCAGTATTTT. Translation: CAGRLGDTQYF.

The chain uses TRBV6-1 and TRBJ2-7; the D is unclear. The CDR3 runs to 16 residues. Trimming left V 3 bases short and J 3 bases short, with 18 bases between. Germline CDR1 MNHNS, CDR2 SASEGT. Here the CDR3 reads CASSEFTAPRNYEQYF. The DNA for the CDR3 is TGTGCCAGCAGTGAGTTTACAGCTCCCCGAAACTACGAGCAGTACTTC.

The rearrangement uses TRBV3-1 (or the pseudogene TRBV3-2) and TRBJ2-2, with D possibly matching TRBD2 (5 bases). V was trimmed by 4 bases and J by 5 bases, leaving 11 bases between them. CDR1 is LGHDT, CDR2 YNNKEL, per germline (reference sequence). The CDR3 consists of 14 residues. CDR3 nucleotide sequence: TGTGCCAGCAGCCCCCGAGGAGGAACCGGGGAGCTGTTTTTT. This sequence encodes CASSPRGGTGELFF.